Following are 32 T cell receptor beta chains from one sample sequenced in a study of blood T cell repertoires in COVID-19. Here immunoSEQ multiplex PCR was the method, and the copy in TCRdb shows in-frame clones only, minus some. There are about 240,000 clones in the sample; approximately 86% occur only once, and about 3.1% lies in the top ten. Sample: peripheral blood. The receptors stem from a woman in her thirties who had recovered from COVID-19.

The rearrangement uses TRBV5-1 and TRBJ2-7; 13 bases align to TRBD2. Germline values: CDR1 SGHRS, CDR2 YFSETQ. The V segment lost 3 bases and the J segment 4 bases; nucleotides outside the gene matches: 7. The CDR3 has 16 amino acids. Here the CDR3 reads CASSSGTSGALYEQYF. The CDR3 DNA reads as TGCGCCAGCAGCTCTGGGACTAGCGGGGCCTTATACGAGCAGTACTTC.

The genes are TRBV6-5 and TRBJ1-2; D is possibly TRBD1 (6 bases). The CDR3 sequence is 15 residues long. Germline CDR1 reads MNHEY; CDR2 reads SVGAGI. Trimming shortened V by 7 bases and J by 6 bases, and 21 bases separated the two germline ends. The chain's CDR3 is CASTMGAGWHDGYTF. CDR3 nucleotide sequence: TGTGCCAGCACCATGGGGGCTGGTTGGCATGATGGCTACACCTTC.

This clone was counted a few times. The chain uses TRBV5-1 and TRBJ1-6; the match to TRBD1 covers 12 bases. CDR1 is SGHRS, CDR2 YFSETQ, per germline. After removal of 5 bases from V and 0 bases from J, the junction contained 6 bases not matched to a gene. The CDR3 loop spans 18 amino acids. The CDR3 DNA reads TGCGCCAGCAGGACCGGGACAGGGGGCTTCTCCTATAATTCACCCCTCCACTTT. Translation gives CASRTGTGGFSYNSPLHF. Supplemented by reference TRBV5-1 and TRBJ1-6, the full variable domain reads KAGVTQTPRYLIKTRGQQVTLSCSPISGHRSVSWYQQTPGQGLQFLFEYFSETQRNKGNFPGRFSGRQFSNSRSEMNVSTLELGDSALYLCASRTGTGGFSYNSPLHFGNGTRLTVT.

The J gene is TRBJ1-3, the V gene TRBV4-3; D is ambiguous. With 0 bases removed from V and 0 bases from J, the gap between germline ends came to 9 bases. The CDR3 has 16 amino acids. From germline, CDR1 is LGHNA and CDR2 YSLEER. CDR3 amino acids: CASSQDRGYSGNTIYF. Written as DNA, the CDR3 is TGCGCCAGCAGCCAAGATCGGGGTTACTCTGGAAACACCATATATTTT.

The J gene is TRBJ1-5, the V gene TRBV6-1, with TRBD1 matching 9 bases. The CDR3 extends over 16 amino acids. Germline trimming cut 2 bases from V and 5 bases from J; bases unmatched to any gene: 7. The germline V gene has CDR1 MNHNS and CDR2 SASEGT. The CDR3 sequence is CASSEFTGTGYQPQHF. For the CDR3, the DNA is TGTGCCAGCAGTGAATTTACTGGGACAGGGTATCAGCCCCAGCATTTT.

The genes are TRBV27 and TRBJ1-1; a possible D gene is TRBD1 (6 bases). V lost 4 bases and J lost 4, with 16 bases in between. CDR3 length: 15 amino acids. Germline CDR1 MNHEY, CDR2 SMNVEV (reference sequence). CDR3 region: CASSSAQGPPTEAFF. CDR3 bases: TGTGCCAGCAGTTCCGCCCAGGGGCCCCCCACTGAAGCTTTCTTT.

V usage is TRBV7-9 and J usage is TRBJ2-7, with 9 positions matching TRBD2. Germline values: CDR1 SEHNR, CDR2 FQNEAQ (reference sequence). This CDR3 contains 16 residues. The J segment lost 6 bases and the V segment lost 2 bases, leaving 11 bases of the junction unmatched. CDR3 coding DNA: TGTGCCAGCAGCTTATCGGGCGGGGGGGACACCCCCGAGCAGTACTTC. Its translation: CASSLSGGGDTPEQYF.

The V gene is TRBV18, the J gene TRBJ2-1, with 7 positions matching TRBD2. V lost 6 bases, J lost 5 bases, and 7 bases stayed unmatched. The CDR3 is 14 residues long. Germline V lookup: CDR1 KGHSH, CDR2 LQKENI. The CDR3 loop is CASSILGGDNEQFF. The CDR3 DNA sequence: TGTGCCAGCTCCATATTGGGAGGGGACAATGAGCAGTTCTTC.

A single count supports this clone. The V gene is TRBV6-1, the J gene TRBJ1-2; 10 bases are shared with TRBD1. The CDR3 spans 15 residues. Germline CDR1 and CDR2: MNHNS and SASEGT. V shed 0 bases and J 4 bases; nucleotides not matched to a gene: 2. Here the CDR3 reads CASSEARDRGYGYTF. The CDR3 DNA sequence: TGTGCCAGCAGTGAAGCGCGGGACAGGGGCTATGGCTACACCTTC.

This chain links TRBV4-1 with TRBJ2-3, with 12 bases identical to TRBD2. J gave up 4 bases and V 3 bases, and 5 bases lay outside the gene matches. Per germline, CDR1 MGHRA and CDR2 YSYEKL. The CDR3 totals 16 residues. In nucleotides, the CDR3 is TGCGCCAGCAGCCAGAGACTAGCGGGGGATTCAGATACGCAGTATTTT. Amino acids: CASSQRLAGDSDTQYF.

The chain links TRBV14 to TRBJ1-3; 10 nucleotides match TRBD1. V shed 5 bases and J 2 bases; nucleotides not matched to a gene: 6. Germline lookup yields CDR1 SGHDN and CDR2 FVKESK. The CDR3 sequence is 16 residues long. CDR3 sequence reads: CASSSRDRGTGNTIYF. CDR3 in DNA: TGTGCCAGCAGCTCCCGGGACAGGGGAACTGGAAACACCATATATTTT.

In its sample, this clone was seen a few times. The chain joins TRBV18 to TRBJ1-6, with D maybe TRBD1 (5 bases). CDR3 size: 15 residues. Germline V gene sequence: CDR1 KGHSH, CDR2 LQKENI. Trimming removed 3 bases from V and 9 bases from J, with 15 bases in between. The CDR3, as DNA: TGTGCCAGCTCACCCCTGGGGGAGGGTTCTTCACCCCTCCACTTT. Amino acids: CASSPLGEGSSPLHF.

The V call is TRBV5-6, the J call TRBJ1-6; 9 bases align to TRBD1. The CDR3 has 15 residues. The ends lost 4 bases at V and 9 bases at J; junction bases unmatched: 8. The V gene's germline CDR1 is SGHDT and CDR2 YYEEEE. CDR3 nucleotide sequence: TGTGCCAGCAGCGATACTCGACAGGGGGGTTCACCCCTCCACTTT. This codes for CASSDTRQGGSPLHF.

V usage is TRBV5-4 and J usage is TRBJ2-5; 9 bases agree with TRBD1. The germline CDR1 and CDR2 sequences are SGHNT and YYREEE (reference sequence). J gave up 7 bases and V 0 bases, and 4 bases lay outside the gene matches. The CDR3 runs 14 residues. The CDR3 protein is CASSLGDRELTQYF. The CDR3 bases are TGTGCCAGCAGCTTGGGGGACAGGGAATTGACCCAGTACTTC.

J is TRBJ1-2 and V is TRBV14; the match to TRBD1 covers 11 bases. The junction had 6 bases not matched to a gene; V was cut back by 4 bases and J by 2 bases. The CDR3 length is 16 residues. Germline V lookup: CDR1 SGHDN, CDR2 FVKESK. The CDR3 spells CASSPGQGAGNYGYTF. In nucleotides, the CDR3 is TGTGCCAGCAGCCCTGGACAGGGGGCGGGCAACTATGGCTACACCTTC.

This sequence joins TRBV7-3 and TRBJ2-3, with 9 nucleotides matching TRBD2. The ends lost 5 bases at V and 3 bases at J; junction bases unmatched: 9. The length of the CDR3 is 16 residues. Germline V gene data show CDR1 as SGHTA and CDR2 as FQGTGA. The CDR3 DNA follows: TGTGCCAGCAGCCCATCCGCGGGGGGGCAGACAGATACGCAGTATTTT. Its protein is CASSPSAGGQTDTQYF.

The genes are TRBV7-9 and TRBJ2-1; TRBD2 matches 13 bases. There are 18 residues in the CDR3. V lost 5 bases and J lost 1; bases outside the gene matches: 8. CDR1 and CDR2 (germline): SEHNR, FQNEAQ (reference sequence). This chain's CDR3 is CASSKTSGGTYSYNEQFF. The DNA for the CDR3 is TGTGCCAGCAGCAAGACTAGCGGGGGGACCTATTCCTACAATGAGCAGTTCTTC.

The chain combines TRBV2 with TRBJ2-3; 10 bases are a match to TRBD1. The CDR3 is 15 residues long. V trimming: 8 bases; J trimming: 3 bases; junction bases outside the gene matches: 8. Germline lookup yields CDR1 SNHLY and CDR2 FYNNEI. The CDR3 bases are TGTGCCAGCCGACCGGGACAGGGGTCAACAGATACGCAGTATTTT. This sequence encodes CASRPGQGSTDTQYF.

The chain couples TRBV7-8 to TRBJ1-5; D may be TRBD1 (6 bases). This CDR3 spans 16 amino acids. Trimming left V 5 bases short and J 1 base short, with 15 bases between. Per germline, CDR1 SGHVS and CDR2 FQNEAQ. In DNA, the CDR3 is TGTGCCAGCAGCCCCCTTGCAGGGGCCAGCAATCAGCCCCAGCATTTT. Protein sequence: CASSPLAGASNQPQHF.

The chain combines TRBV18 with TRBJ1-1; D perhaps matches TRBD1 (5 bases). CDR3 length: 17 residues. The V gene's germline CDR1 is KGHSH and CDR2 LQKENI. Trimming took 1 base from V and 0 from J, leaving 15 bases between them. The CDR3 DNA follows: TGTGCCAGCTCACCACGCGCGGGGGGATCAATGAACACTGAAGCTTTCTTT. It codes for CASSPRAGGSMNTEAFF. The full variable domain, completed using reference TRBV18 and TRBJ1-1, is NAGVMQNPRHLVRRRGQEARLRCSPMKGHSHVYWYRQLPEEGLKFMVYLQKENIIDESGMPKERFSAEFPKEGPSILRIQQVVRGDSAAYFCASSPRAGGSMNTEAFFGQGTRLTVV.

The chain carries TRBV5-1 and TRBJ1-3; 8 nucleotides line up with TRBD1. Germline CDR1 is SGHRS and CDR2 is YFSETQ. Trimming cost V 5 bases and J 1 base; bases outside gene matches: 2. This CDR3 contains 14 residues. Here the CDR3 DNA reads TGCGCCAGCAGTCGGGACAGGTCTGGAAACACCATATATTTT. The encoded protein is CASSRDRSGNTIYF.

This clone was observed once. This sequence joins TRBV27 and TRBJ2-5; 11 nucleotides agree with TRBD2. This CDR3 has 17 residues. The ends lost 4 bases at V and 7 bases at J; junction bases unmatched: 14. Germline assignment: CDR1 MNHEY and CDR2 SMNVEV (reference sequence). CDR3 DNA: TGTGCCAGCAGTTCCCCACACACTAGCGGGGGTACGTCGACCCAGTACTTC. Residues: CASSSPHTSGGTSTQYF.

The rearrangement joins TRBV5-1 to TRBJ1-1; TRBD1 aligns across 8 bases. The CDR3 totals 15 residues. The J segment lost 4 bases and the V segment lost 0 bases, leaving 5 bases of the junction unmatched. Germline V gene lookup returns CDR1 SGHRS and CDR2 YFSETQ. In DNA form, the CDR3 reads TGCGCCAGCAGCTTGGCCGGACAGGGCGGCACTGAAGCTTTCTTT. Amino acid sequence: CASSLAGQGGTEAFF.

The rearrangement joins TRBV6-5 to TRBJ1-1; no definite D call. Trimming shortened V by 6 bases and J by 6 bases, and 14 bases separated the two germline ends. This CDR3 has 13 amino acids. The germline CDR1 and CDR2 sequences are MNHEY and SVGAGI. The DNA of the CDR3 is TGTGCCAGCAGGCCCGGCGGGTGGGCTGAAGCTTTCTTT. As protein: CASRPGGWAEAFF.

V is TRBV6-4 and J is TRBJ1-2, with TRBD1 matching over 9 bases. With V trimmed by 6 bases and J by 4 bases, 9 bases remained unmatched. The CDR3 consists of 15 residues. The germline V gene has CDR1 MRHNA and CDR2 SNTAGT. This CDR3 is CASSPTGGISYGYTF. The CDR3 nucleotides are TGTGCCAGCAGCCCGACAGGGGGAATAAGCTATGGCTACACCTTC.

The chain uses TRBV3-1 (or the pseudogene TRBV3-2) and TRBJ1-2; D unclear. Germline V lookup: CDR1 LGHDT, CDR2 YNNKEL (reference sequence). V shed 6 bases and J shed 5 bases, with 10 bases lying between them. The CDR3 extends over 12 amino acids. The CDR3 loop is CASSFGWYGYTF. The CDR3 nucleotides read TGTGCCAGCAGTTTCGGTTGGTATGGCTACACCTTC.

The chain uses TRBV29-1 and TRBJ1-1; TRBD1 might be the D (6 bases). From germline, CDR1 is SQVTM and CDR2 ANQGSEA. Between the trimmed V and J ends, which lost 6 bases and 0 bases, there was a span of 11 bases. The CDR3 extends over 13 amino acids. The CDR3 sequence: CSVRGGLNTEAFF. The CDR3 nucleotides are TGCAGCGTCAGGGGCGGTTTGAACACTGAAGCTTTCTTT.

The chain joins TRBV19 to TRBJ1-2; a weak D match, TRBD1 (6 bases). With 5 bases removed from V and 4 bases from J, the gap between germline ends came to 20 bases. The CDR3 runs 16 residues. Germline V gives CDR1 LNHDA, CDR2 SQIVND (reference sequence). CDR3 region: CASSVWTVLLGYGYTF. As DNA, the CDR3 is TGTGCCAGTAGTGTGTGGACAGTCCTGCTTGGCTATGGCTACACCTTC.

This clone appeared a single time. The rearrangement uses TRBV20-1 and TRBJ1-2, with D maybe TRBD1 (5 bases). CDR1 is DFQATT and CDR2 is SNEGSKA in the germline V gene (reference sequence). The V gene lost 3 bases and the J gene lost 8 bases, with 16 bases spanning the gap. This CDR3 spans 13 amino acids. The chain's CDR3 is CSASGAGTYGYTF. CDR3 DNA sequence: TGCAGTGCTAGTGGGGCGGGGACTTACGGCTACACCTTC.

This clone was seen a few times. V is TRBV6-2 or TRBV6-3 and J is TRBJ2-7; the match to TRBD2 covers 10 bases. V was clipped by 5 bases and J by 0 bases; unmatched bases: 13. CDR3 size: 18 residues. CDR1 is MNHEY, CDR2 SVGEGT, per germline. The CDR3 reads CASSEGLALGTSSYEQYF. The CDR3 DNA sequence: TGTGCCAGCAGTGAGGGACTAGCGCTAGGGACCAGCTCCTACGAGCAGTACTTC.

V and J are TRBV15 and TRBJ1-2; D is unclear. V was cut by 0 bases and J by 1 base, with 3 bases left in between. Germline CDR1 reads LNHNV; CDR2 reads YYDKDF (reference sequence). The CDR3 extends over 13 amino acids. Here the CDR3 DNA reads TGTGCCACCAGCAGAGATAGTAACTATGGCTACACCTTC. This encodes CATSRDSNYGYTF.

This clone was picked up one time. The chain recombines TRBV29-1 with TRBJ1-2; possible D gene TRBD1, 6 bases. This CDR3 region has 12 residues. Trimming took 4 bases from V and 7 from J, leaving 13 bases between them. Germline assignment: CDR1 SQVTM and CDR2 ANQGSEA. The CDR3: CSVGAGASGYTF. CDR3 DNA sequence: TGCAGCGTTGGAGCGGGGGCAAGTGGCTACACCTTC.